Shown below are 7 T cell receptor beta chains from a single sample sequenced in a study of T cell clonality in common variable immunodeficiency. Overall study results and limits: Reportedly, TCR beta sequences from common variable immunodeficiency showed fewer deletions and N-nucleotide insertions.

TCRdb's copy holds only in-frame clones and misses some; the assay was immunoSEQ multiplex PCR. Singletons are absent from the sample, which has roughly 42,000 clones. The antigens for these receptors are not known. The sequenced sample consisted of peripheral blood mononuclear cells. These receptors were obtained from a human donor with common variable immunodeficiency.

This clone has a count of ten or more. The sequenced fragment ends 3 residues before the CDR3 boundary, so the rest is inferred from the germline J gene. The gene calls are TRBV18 and TRBJ2-7; the match to TRBD2 covers 9 bases. The germline CDR1 and CDR2 sequences are KGHSH and LQKENI. After removal of 6 bases from V and 4 bases from J, the junction contained 10 bases not matched to a gene. CDR3 length: 15 amino acids. CDR3: CASSPIAGVGYEQYF. The CDR3 DNA, read in part, is TGTGCCAGCTCCCCAATAGCGGGAGTGGGGTACGAG.

This clone occurred a few times. Read data end 3 residues before the CDR3 end; the end is taken from the germline J gene. The chain recombines TRBV2 with TRBJ1-1; TRBD1 might be the D (5 bases). CDR1 is SNHLY and CDR2 is FYNNEI in the germline V gene. This CDR3 region has 16 residues. V lost 2 bases and J 4 bases, leaving 17 bases between the germline ends. The CDR3 spells CASSEQGLSLGTEAFF. CDR3 bases read: TGTGCCAGCAGTGAACAGGGCCTTTCCCTGGGCACTGAA. Based on the CDR3 plus reference TRBV2 and TRBJ1-1, the full variable domain is EPEVTQTPSHQVTQMGQEVILRCVPISNHLYFYWYRQILGQKVEFLVSFYNNEISEKSEIFDDQFSVERPDGSNFTLKIRSTKLEDSAMYFCASSEQGLSLGTEAFFGQGTRLTVV.

This clone was counted many times. The read terminates 3 residues ahead of where the CDR3 ends, so the germline J gene completes it. This rearrangement joins TRBV5-1 to TRBJ2-6, with D perhaps matching TRBD1 (5 bases). V was clipped by 1 base and J by 0 bases, with 17 bases between them. This CDR3 region has 19 residues. The germline gives CDR1 SGHRS, CDR2 YFSETQ. CDR3 DNA (partial): TGCGCCAGCAGCTTGTGGCTCACAGGAGAATTCTCTGGGGCCAACGTC. Encoded protein: CASSLWLTGEFSGANV. The whole CDR3 is CASSLWLTGEFSGANVLTF.

This clone was detected ten times or more. The observed sequence ends 3 residues before the CDR3 terminus, with the missing tail filled in from the germline J gene. The chain has TRBV15 and TRBJ2-5; D not resolved. The CDR3 has 12 amino acids. Germline V CDR1 and CDR2: LNHNV, YYDKDF (reference sequence). V was trimmed by 5 bases and J by 5 bases, leaving 9 bases between them. The CDR3 sequence: CATSASRETQYF. The DNA read from the CDR3 is TGTGCCACCAGCGCAAGCAGGGAGACC.

This clone was observed many times. The CDR3 end is not reached by the read, which stops 3 residues before it; the germline J gene fills it in. The rearrangement joins TRBV27 to TRBJ1-1; no definite D call. The ends were cut back, 3 bases at V and 5 bases at J, with 13 bases in the middle. The CDR3 consists of 14 residues. Germline CDR1 MNHEY, CDR2 SMNVEV (reference sequence). The sequenced part of the CDR3 DNA is TGTGCCAGCAGTTTGGAGGGCGGGAGAACTGAA. Translation gives CASSLEGGRTE. The whole CDR3 sequence reads CASSLEGGRTEAFF.

This clone was recorded a few times. The CDR3 extends 3 residues past the end of the read, so its final part is completed from the germline J gene. The V gene is TRBV2, the J gene TRBJ2-1, with a tentative D call TRBD1 (6 bases). V lost 3 bases and J lost 9, with 15 bases in between. This CDR3 is built from 14 residues. Germline CDR1 and CDR2: SNHLY and FYNNEI. The covered CDR3 bases are TGTGCCAGCAGTGACGAGGGGGTCTCTTTTGAG. Translation gives CASSDEGVSFE. The whole CDR3 is CASSDEGVSFEQFF. The variable domain in full, with the rest retrieved from reference TRBV2 and TRBJ2-1, is EPEVTQTPSHQVTQMGQEVILRCVPISNHLYFYWYRQILGQKVEFLVSFYNNEISEKSEIFDDQFSVERPDGSNFTLKIRSTKLEDSAMYFCASSDEGVSFEQFFGPGTRLTVL.

This clone was detected only a few times. The read finishes 3 residues shy of the CDR3 end, and the germline J gene is used to complete it. V gene TRBV7-8 combines with J gene TRBJ2-7; no clear D. Germline V gene data show CDR1 as SGHVS and CDR2 as FQNEAQ. The V gene lost 2 bases and the J gene lost 2 bases, with 10 bases spanning the gap. The CDR3 covers 14 residues. CDR3 protein: CASSLSGLTYEQYF. CDR3 bases read: TGTGCCAGCAGCTTAAGTGGGCTAACCTACGAG.